The 30 T cell receptor beta chains given below trace back to one sample, sequenced in a study of beta chain features in type 1 diabetes. Every bit of the isolated RNA underwent reverse transcription, so sequencing read expressed TCRB transcripts. Generated by immunoSEQ multiplex PCR, the TCRdb table keeps only in-frame clones and is missing some. The sample consists of about 930,000 clones, 17% of them appearing once. The sequenced sample consisted of naive CD4+ T cells from blood. These receptors all come from a woman aged 18 to 35 in good health.

A few counts support this clone. This CDR3 is also generated by other DNA sequences in the sample. The V gene is TRBV7-2, the J gene TRBJ1-3, with TRBD1 matching 7 bases. CDR3 length equals 13 residues. J was trimmed by 4 bases and V by 4 bases; bases with no gene match: 1. CDR1 and CDR2 (germline): SGHTA, FQGNSA. The CDR3 coding sequence is TGTGCCAGCAGCTCACAGGGGGGAAACACCATATATTTT. Translated, it gives CASSSQGGNTIYF.

This clone was observed a handful of times. The sample carries other DNA sequences with the same CDR3. The rearrangement joins TRBV11-2 to TRBJ2-1; D gene ambiguous. From germline, CDR1 is SGHAT and CDR2 FQNNGV. V lost 3 bases, J lost 0 bases, and 6 bases lay in between. The CDR3 is 14 amino acids. The CDR3 DNA is TGTGCCAGCAGCTTGGGTAGCTCCTACAATGAGCAGTTCTTC. Its translation: CASSLGSSYNEQFF.

A few counts support this clone. The V gene is TRBV19, the J gene TRBJ1-5; D remains ambiguous. Trimming stripped 7 bases from V and 0 bases from J, with 13 bases between. CDR3 size: 15 residues. Per germline, CDR1 LNHDA and CDR2 SQIVND (reference sequence). The chain's CDR3 is CASNQRRGSNQPQHF. CDR3 DNA: TGTGCCAGTAATCAACGACGAGGTAGCAATCAGCCCCAGCATTTT.

This clone was counted a few times. The J gene is TRBJ1-2, the V gene TRBV4-1, with D possibly TRBD1 on 6 matching bases. The germline V and J ends were trimmed by 1 base and 7 bases, with 13 bases remaining between them. CDR3 length: 14 amino acids. The germline V gene encodes CDR1 MGHRA and CDR2 YSYEKL. CDR3 in DNA: TGCGCCAGCAGCCAAGTCGGGGGGGGCGCTGGCTACACCTTC. Translation gives CASSQVGGGAGYTF.

This clone was detected a few times. V is TRBV4-3 and J is TRBJ2-7, with D possibly being TRBD1 or TRBD2 (5 bases each). CDR1 is LGHNA and CDR2 is YSLEER in the germline V gene. Between the trimmed V and J ends, which lost 2 bases and 4 bases, there was a span of 15 bases. CDR3 length equals 15 residues. The CDR3 protein is CASSQYGAGPYEQYF. The CDR3 DNA is TGCGCCAGCAGCCAATACGGGGCCGGCCCTTACGAGCAGTACTTC.

This clone appeared a few times. The chain combines TRBV7-9 with TRBJ2-1; 13 bases map to TRBD2. Trimming took 5 bases from V and 8 from J; bases not matched to a gene: 9. The CDR3 sequence is 16 residues long. From germline, CDR1 is SEHNR and CDR2 FQNEAQ (reference sequence). In DNA, the CDR3 is TGTGCCAGCAGCACCGGGACTAGCGGGATTTTGGATGAGCAGTTCTTC. Translation gives CASSTGTSGILDEQFF.

In this sample, this clone turned up a few times. The chain uses TRBV4-3 and TRBJ1-5, with a weak D call TRBD1 (5 bases). The germline CDR1 and CDR2 sequences are LGHNA and YSLEER. There are 16 residues in the CDR3. Trimming shortened V by 0 bases and J by 6 bases, and 15 bases separated the two germline ends. CDR3 nucleotides: TGCGCCAGCAGCCAAGATCGGGCCTCGGGGGGTCAGCCCCAGCATTTT. Translated: CASSQDRASGGQPQHF.

This clone was counted a few times. The chain is built from TRBV6-1 and TRBJ2-3; 8 positions match TRBD2. The junction had 6 bases not matched to a gene; V was cut back by 5 bases and J by 2 bases. Per the germline V gene, CDR1 is MNHNS and CDR2 is SASEGT. This CDR3 contains 15 residues. CDR3 sequence reads: CASSPTGGNTDTQYF. The CDR3, as DNA: TGTGCCAGCAGTCCTACGGGAGGGAACACAGATACGCAGTATTTT.

The rearrangement uses TRBV7-9 and TRBJ1-2; D perhaps matches TRBD1 (6 bases). The V end was cut by 3 bases, the J end by 4 bases, with 12 bases between. Germline values: CDR1 SEHNR, CDR2 FQNEAQ (reference sequence). This CDR3 has 14 amino acids. The CDR3 loop reads CASSFGQTVYGYTF. The CDR3, as DNA: TGTGCCAGCAGCTTTGGACAGACCGTCTATGGCTACACCTTC.

This clone was seen a few times. The rearrangement links TRBV4-3 to TRBJ2-1; 12 bases fit TRBD2. V shed 1 base and J 0 bases; nucleotides not matched to a gene: 4. Germline V lookup: CDR1 LGHNA, CDR2 YSLEER. The CDR3 has 18 amino acids. The CDR3 reads CASSQGRTSGTSYNEQFF. In DNA, the CDR3 is TGCGCCAGCAGCCAAGGACGGACTAGCGGGACCTCCTACAATGAGCAGTTCTTC.

This clone was counted between two and nine times. V gene TRBV7-2 combines with J gene TRBJ1-5; D not resolved. The CDR3 is made up of 14 amino acids. The V end lost 2 bases, the J end lost 3 bases, and 8 bases lay between the germline ends. Germline CDR1 and CDR2: SGHTA and FQGNSA. The CDR3 DNA reads TGTGCCAGCAGCTTATCCGGATTCAATCAGCCCCAGCATTTT. Protein sequence: CASSLSGFNQPQHF.

A few counts support this clone. V and J are TRBV11-2 and TRBJ1-2; D is unclear. The CDR3 loop spans 13 amino acids. Germline V lookup: CDR1 SGHAT, CDR2 FQNNGV. Trimming removed 0 bases from V and 3 bases from J, with 5 bases in between. The CDR3 coding sequence is TGTGCCAGCAGCTTAGACAGAGACTATGGCTACACCTTC. Translating it yields CASSLDRDYGYTF.

In this sample, this clone turned up a few times. The V call is TRBV28, the J call TRBJ2-5; D perhaps matches TRBD2 (6 bases). The ends were cut back, 2 bases at V and 5 bases at J, with 15 bases in the middle. The germline gives CDR1 MDHEN, CDR2 SYDVKM. The CDR3 runs 15 residues. CDR3: CASSLGSGVRETQYF. The CDR3 region has the DNA TGTGCCAGCAGTTTAGGATCGGGAGTTAGGGAGACCCAGTACTTC.

This rearrangement joins TRBV15 to TRBJ2-1; 15 positions agree with TRBD2. Germline CDR1 reads LNHNV; CDR2 reads YYDKDF (reference sequence). With V trimmed by 3 bases and J by 3 bases, 6 bases remained unmatched. The CDR3 has 18 residues. The CDR3: CATSRRPGLAGGYNEQFF. CDR3 coding DNA: TGTGCCACCAGCAGGCGACCGGGACTAGCGGGAGGCTACAATGAGCAGTTCTTC. Looking up the rest from reference TRBV15 and TRBJ2-1 gives the full variable domain: DAMVIQNPRYQVTQFGKPVTLSCSQTLNHNVMYWYQQKSSQAPKLLFHYYDKDFNNEADTPDNFQSRRPNTSFCFLDIRSPGLGDTAMYLCATSRRPGLAGGYNEQFFGPGTRLTVL.

The chain employs TRBV20-1 and TRBJ2-5; D is unclear. The germline gives CDR1 DFQATT, CDR2 SNEGSKA (reference sequence). This CDR3 spans 9 amino acids. With 4 bases removed from V and 5 bases from J, the gap between germline ends came to 2 bases. This CDR3 reads CSATETQYF. The CDR3 DNA reads TGCAGTGCTACGGAGACCCAGTACTTC.

This clone was observed a handful of times. The rearrangement links TRBV28 to TRBJ2-3; D possibly matches TRBD1 or TRBD2 (5 bases each). CDR1 and CDR2 (germline): MDHEN, SYDVKM. V was cut by 7 bases and J by 6 bases, with 14 bases left in between. This CDR3 spans 13 amino acids. CDR3 protein: CASTTGTSDTQYF. The CDR3 region has the DNA TGTGCCAGCACGACCGGGACCTCGGATACGCAGTATTTT.

The chain links TRBV28 to TRBJ2-2, with D possibly being TRBD2 (6 bases). V lost 10 bases and J 7 bases, leaving 25 bases between the germline ends. Germline CDR1 reads MDHEN; CDR2 reads SYDVKM. The CDR3 runs 16 residues. CDR3 in DNA: TGTGCCACCTCCAATACCGGTCAGGGAGGCCGCGGGGAGCTGTTTTTT. This encodes CATSNTGQGGRGELFF.

The chain carries TRBV15 and TRBJ1-2; D gene unclear. V was clipped by 0 bases and J by 8 bases, with 10 bases between them. The CDR3 spans 13 residues. Germline CDR1 and CDR2: LNHNV and YYDKDF (reference sequence). The CDR3 DNA is TGTGCCACCAGCAGAGAACGTCTGGGGGGCTACACCTTC. Residues: CATSRERLGGYTF.

This clone turned up a few times. The rearrangement links TRBV2 to TRBJ2-1; tentative D call: TRBD2 (5 bases). V lost 8 bases and J 3 bases, leaving 11 bases between the germline ends. Per the germline V gene, CDR1 is SNHLY and CDR2 is FYNNEI. The CDR3 has 13 amino acids. CDR3 nucleotides: TGTGCCAGCCACGTAACTAGCTACAATGAGCAGTTCTTC. Protein sequence: CASHVTSYNEQFF. Full variable domain (remainder filled in from reference TRBV2 and TRBJ2-1): EPEVTQTPSHQVTQMGQEVILRCVPISNHLYFYWYRQILGQKVEFLVSFYNNEISEKSEIFDDQFSVERPDGSNFTLKIRSTKLEDSAMYFCASHVTSYNEQFFGPGTRLTVL.

J is TRBJ2-7 and V is TRBV27; D gene unclear. Germline V gene sequence: CDR1 MNHEY, CDR2 SMNVEV (reference sequence). Trimming stripped 3 bases from V and 3 bases from J, with 9 bases between. This CDR3 is 13 amino acids long. The chain's CDR3 is CASSFLGHYEQYF. CDR3 in DNA: TGTGCCAGCAGTTTCCTAGGCCACTACGAGCAGTACTTC.

CDR3 amino acids: CASSSSGGAYEQYF. The CDR3, as DNA: TGTGCCAGCAGCAGTAGCGGAGGCGCCTACGAGCAGTACTTC. The V and J genes are TRBV7-9 and TRBJ2-5, with TRBD2 as a possible D gene (6 bases). The J call is in doubt because the DNA end fits TRBJ2-7 better. The CDR3 runs to 14 residues. In germline, CDR1 is SEHNR, CDR2 FQNEAQ (reference sequence).

The chain employs TRBV28 and TRBJ2-7; D uncertain. The CDR3 length is 15 residues. The V end was cut by 6 bases, the J end by 0 bases, with 15 bases between. The germline V gene has CDR1 MDHEN and CDR2 SYDVKM. CDR3 region: CASSRVPVSSYEQYF. The CDR3 DNA is TGTGCCAGCAGCCGAGTCCCGGTCTCCTCCTACGAGCAGTACTTC.

This clone was seen more than once but under ten times. The V gene is TRBV5-1, the J gene TRBJ1-4; D is undetermined. V was pared by 0 bases and J by 5 bases, with 5 bases between. The CDR3 covers 13 residues. CDR1 and CDR2 (germline): SGHRS, YFSETQ. The CDR3 sequence is CASSLEPNEKLFF. CDR3 coding DNA: TGCGCCAGCAGCTTGGAGCCCAATGAAAAACTGTTTTTT. Combining the CDR3 with reference TRBV5-1 and TRBJ1-4 gives the whole variable domain KAGVTQTPRYLIKTRGQQVTLSCSPISGHRSVSWYQQTPGQGLQFLFEYFSETQRNKGNFPGRFSGRQFSNSRSEMNVSTLELGDSALYLCASSLEPNEKLFFGSGTQLSVL.

This clone came up a few times. The CDR3 loop reads CSVGVYSRTDTQYF. The DNA of the CDR3 is TGCAGCGTTGGTGTCTACAGTCGCACAGATACGCAGTATTTT. This rearrangement joins TRBV29-1 to TRBJ2-3; D is unclear. The CDR3 contains 14 residues. V was cut by 4 bases and J by 1 base, with 12 bases left in between. The V gene's germline CDR1 is SQVTM and CDR2 ANQGSEA.

This clone has only a few counts. The V and J genes are TRBV4-3 and TRBJ2-3; 9 bases fit TRBD2. Germline CDR1 LGHNA, CDR2 YSLEER. The CDR3 is 17 residues long. The V and J ends lost 4 bases and 2 bases, in that order; junction bases with no gene match: 10. The CDR3 region is CASSLRGIAGVTDTQYF. For the CDR3, the DNA is TGCGCCAGCAGCCTGAGAGGCATAGCGGGAGTCACAGATACGCAGTATTTT.

This clone occurred a few times. The V and J genes are TRBV28 and TRBJ2-3; D is uncertain. Germline loops: CDR1 MDHEN, CDR2 SYDVKM. Trimming took off 7 bases at V and 1 base at J, with 9 bases between the two ends. The CDR3 contains 13 residues. The CDR3 DNA reads TGTGCCAGCATTCCCCCGGGCACAGATACGCAGTATTTT. It is translated as CASIPPGTDTQYF.

This chain links TRBV21-1 with TRBJ1-2. TRBV21-1 is reported as a pseudogene. This CDR3 contains 20 residues. The CDR3 sequence is CASSKGGIRDSPPYFYGYTF. CDR3 nucleotide sequence: TGTGCCAGCAGCAAAGGGGGAATCCGGGACTCCCCACCCTACTTCTATGGCTACACCTTC.

For this clone: At the DNA level, this CDR3 is encoded by other sequences in the same sample as well. The J gene is TRBJ2-1, the V gene TRBV28, with 7 positions matching TRBD2. The CDR3 consists of 13 residues. The V and J ends lost 2 bases and 8 bases, in that order; junction bases with no gene match: 3. Germline values: CDR1 MDHEN, CDR2 SYDVKM. The CDR3 nucleotides are TGTGCCAGCAGTTTAGCGGGGGTTCATGAGCAGTTCTTC. Protein: CASSLAGVHEQFF.

This clone has more than one count but fewer than ten. The chain couples TRBV9 to TRBJ2-5, with 7 bases that match TRBD2. The ends lost 3 bases at V and 5 bases at J; junction bases unmatched: 13. The CDR3 runs 16 residues. Germline V gives CDR1 SGDLS, CDR2 YYNGEE. The CDR3 is CASSARGWGGVETQYF. The CDR3 nucleotides read TGTGCCAGCAGCGCGCGGGGCTGGGGAGGGGTGGAGACCCAGTACTTC.

The rearrangement uses TRBV5-6 and TRBJ1-4; D gene ambiguous. Germline CDR1 and CDR2: SGHDT and YYEEEE. V lost 1 base, J lost 10 bases, and 11 bases lay in between. The CDR3 is 13 amino acids. CDR3 coding DNA: TGTGCCAGCAGCTTGTGGGCCGCATCAAAACTGTTTTTT. Amino acids: CASSLWAASKLFF.